One and the same sample provided the 19 T cell receptor beta chains below, sequenced in a study of CD8+ T cells in alopecia areata. Once RNA had been extracted, it was reverse transcribed into cDNA to act as the sequencing template. Clones were sequenced by immunoSEQ multiplex PCR, and TCRdb holds only the in-frame ones, with some missing. The table lists hundreds of thousands of clones, around 66% of them singletons. Treatment described: oral pan-JAK inhibitor, 5-10 mg twice daily. Specimen: CD4+ T cells sorted from blood, collected at approximately week 45, from a patient treated with tofacitinib. The source is a human donor with alopecia areata.

This clone appeared a few times. The V call is TRBV7-2, the J call TRBJ2-3; D is tentatively TRBD1 or TRBD2 (5 bases each). CDR1 SGHTA and CDR2 FQGNSA come from the germline V gene. The germline V and J ends were trimmed by 1 base and 1 base, with 9 bases remaining between them. The CDR3 has 15 amino acids. CDR3 nucleotides: TGTGCCAGCAGCTTAGGCCAGGGAGGCACAGATACGCAGTATTTT. Translating it yields CASSLGQGGTDTQYF.

Concerning this clone: Other DNA sequences from this sample encode an identical CDR3 as well. The chain uses TRBV5-6 and TRBJ2-5; D gene ambiguous. Germline CDR1 and CDR2: SGHDT and YYEEEE. Trimming took off 3 bases at V and 4 bases at J, with 4 bases between the two ends. The CDR3 runs 11 residues. The CDR3 here is CASSSRETQYF. The CDR3 region has the DNA TGTGCCAGCAGCTCTCGAGAGACCCAGTACTTC. The whole variable domain, remainder taken from reference TRBV5-6 and TRBJ2-5, is DAGVTQSPTHLIKTRGQQVTLRCSPKSGHDTVSWYQQALGQGPQFIFQYYEEEERQRGNFPDRFSGHQFPNYSSELNVNALLLGDSALYLCASSSRETQYFGPGTRLLVL.

This clone has at least ten counts. The CDR3 reads CASSQVSGTEAFF. In DNA, the CDR3 is TGCGCCAGCAGCCAAGTTTCCGGCACTGAAGCTTTCTTT. The genes are TRBV4-3 and TRBJ1-1; no clear D gene. The CDR3 contains 13 residues. With 1 base removed from V and 4 bases from J, the gap between germline ends came to 7 bases. Germline values: CDR1 LGHNA, CDR2 YSLEER.

This clone was observed a handful of times. Distinct nucleotide sequences in the sample also encode this CDR3. The chain combines TRBV30 with TRBJ2-5; D remains ambiguous. The CDR3 is 11 amino acids. The ends were cut back, 3 bases at V and 4 bases at J, with 6 bases in the middle. The germline gives CDR1 GTSNPN, CDR2 SVGIG (reference sequence). DNA of the CDR3: TGTGCCTGGAGATCCGGAGAGACCCAGTACTTC. Translation: CAWRSGETQYF.

V gene TRBV4-2 combines with J gene TRBJ2-3; the D is unclear. The CDR3 is made up of 15 amino acids. V lost 2 bases and J 2 bases, leaving 11 bases between the germline ends. CDR1 is LGHNA and CDR2 is YNFKEQ in the germline V gene. The CDR3 sequence: CASSQSAGYTDTQYF. The CDR3, as DNA: TGTGCCAGCAGCCAATCGGCAGGTTACACAGATACGCAGTATTTT.

This clone was observed a few times. The rearrangement uses TRBV4-3 and TRBJ1-1, with unresolved D. The CDR3 consists of 13 residues. V was cut by 8 bases and J by 6 bases, with 16 bases left in between. From germline, CDR1 is LGHNA and CDR2 YSLEER. The CDR3 DNA is TGCGCCAGCTCTGGGGTTCGGCGTGCTGAAGCTTTCTTT. Translating it yields CASSGVRRAEAFF.

The chain recombines TRBV7-2 with TRBJ2-2; no firm D call. The CDR3 is 13 residues long. V gave up 3 bases and J gave up 6 bases, with 8 bases separating them. CDR1 and CDR2 from the germline V gene are SGHTA and FQGNSA. The CDR3 loop reads CASSFGPPGELFF. The CDR3 DNA is TGTGCCAGCAGCTTCGGACCGCCCGGGGAGCTGTTTTTT.

This clone was counted a few times. This chain connects TRBV5-6 to TRBJ2-3; D not resolved. Per the germline V gene, CDR1 is SGHDT and CDR2 is YYEEEE. V was cut by 1 base and J by 0 bases, with 9 bases left in between. The CDR3 is made up of 15 amino acids. This chain's CDR3 is CASSLPRLSTDTQYF. The CDR3 DNA sequence: TGTGCCAGCAGCTTGCCCAGACTTAGCACAGATACGCAGTATTTT.

The rearrangement uses TRBV18 and TRBJ2-1; D is undetermined. Germline V gene lookup returns CDR1 KGHSH and CDR2 LQKENI. This CDR3 comprises 13 residues. The V end lost 3 bases, the J end lost 6 bases, and 9 bases lay between the germline ends. CDR3 sequence (DNA): TGTGCCAGCTCACCGGTACAGACCAATGAGCAGTTCTTC. Protein: CASSPVQTNEQFF.

As concerns this clone: This same CDR3 is encoded by further DNA sequences in the sample. The V call is TRBV20-1, the J call TRBJ2-5; D ambiguous. Per germline, CDR1 DFQATT and CDR2 SNEGSKA (reference sequence). Trimming took 5 bases from V and 1 from J, leaving 5 bases between them. This CDR3 has 11 amino acids. In nucleotides, the CDR3 is TGCAGTGCTGGACCCCAAGAGACCCAGTACTTC. Its translation is CSAGPQETQYF.

A few counts support this clone. The rearrangement joins TRBV15 to TRBJ1-4; D is uncertain. Between the trimmed V and J ends, which lost 2 bases and 8 bases, there was a span of 6 bases. The CDR3 length is 12 residues. In germline, CDR1 is LNHNV, CDR2 YYDKDF (reference sequence). The CDR3 is CATSRNGEKLFF. In DNA, the CDR3 is TGTGCCACCAGCAGAAACGGAGAAAAACTGTTTTTT. Full variable domain (missing parts from reference TRBV15 and TRBJ1-4): DAMVIQNPRYQVTQFGKPVTLSCSQTLNHNVMYWYQQKSSQAPKLLFHYYDKDFNNEADTPDNFQSRRPNTSFCFLDIRSPGLGDTAMYLCATSRNGEKLFFGSGTQLSVL.

The V and J genes are TRBV30 and TRBJ2-2, with D hard to call. CDR1 is GTSNPN and CDR2 is SVGIG in the germline V gene (reference sequence). The germline V and J ends were trimmed by 5 bases and 6 bases, with 7 bases remaining between them. This CDR3 has 11 residues. For the CDR3, the DNA is TGTGCCTGGGGCCGATCCGGGGAGCTGTTTTTT. Protein sequence: CAWGRSGELFF.

The chain joins TRBV29-1 to TRBJ2-3; 16 nucleotides line up with TRBD2. Germline V gene sequence: CDR1 SQVTM, CDR2 ANQGSEA. CDR3 size: 15 residues. The chain's CDR3 is CSAGTSGGAVDTQYF. The CDR3 nucleotides are TGCAGTGCCGGGACTAGCGGGGGGGCCGTGGATACGCAGTATTTT.

This sequence joins TRBV5-1 and TRBJ2-3, with 14 bases aligning to TRBD2. This CDR3 spans 18 amino acids. Germline V gene lookup returns CDR1 SGHRS and CDR2 YFSETQ. V gave up 3 bases and J gave up 0 bases; unmatched junction bases: 6. The CDR3: CASSSGLAGGTSTDTQYF. In nucleotides, the CDR3 is TGCGCCAGCAGCTCTGGACTAGCGGGGGGAACTAGCACAGATACGCAGTATTTT.

This chain uses TRBV5-1 with TRBJ1-2, with 10 positions matching TRBD1. This CDR3 region has 16 residues. CDR1 is SGHRS, CDR2 YFSETQ, per germline. J lost 5 bases, V lost 4 bases, and 11 bases had no gene match. This CDR3 is CASSASTGGASYGYTF. The CDR3, as DNA: TGCGCCAGCAGCGCCTCGACAGGGGGCGCTTCTTATGGCTACACCTTC. The whole variable domain, remainder taken from reference TRBV5-1 and TRBJ1-2, is KAGVTQTPRYLIKTRGQQVTLSCSPISGHRSVSWYQQTPGQGLQFLFEYFSETQRNKGNFPGRFSGRQFSNSRSEMNVSTLELGDSALYLCASSASTGGASYGYTFGSGTRLTVV.

The chain joins TRBV29-1 to TRBJ1-1, with D possibly matching TRBD1 (6 bases). CDR1 is SQVTM, CDR2 ANQGSEA, per germline. The CDR3 covers 12 residues. Trimming removed 8 bases from V and 6 bases from J, with 16 bases in between. The chain's CDR3 is CSTKDRSAEAFF. CDR3 sequence (DNA): TGCAGCACGAAAGACAGGTCCGCTGAAGCTTTCTTT.

This rearrangement joins TRBV29-1 to TRBJ2-4, with D uncertain. Germline loops: CDR1 SQVTM, CDR2 ANQGSEA. Trimming removed 4 bases from V and 1 base from J, with 8 bases in between. The CDR3 has 13 amino acids. The CDR3 loop reads CSVALTAKNIQYF. CDR3 coding DNA: TGCAGCGTTGCCTTGACGGCCAAAAACATTCAGTACTTC.

This rearrangement joins TRBV30 to TRBJ1-4; 8 bases map to TRBD1. In germline, CDR1 is GTSNPN, CDR2 SVGIG (reference sequence). There are 12 residues in the CDR3. V dropped 8 bases and J dropped 3; count of bases not matched to a gene: 2. The CDR3 DNA is TGTGCCGGGGGACAGGCTAATGAAAAACTGTTTTTT. Translation: CAGGQANEKLFF.

This rearrangement joins TRBV7-6 to TRBJ2-7; tentatively, D is TRBD1 or TRBD2 (5 bases each). The CDR3 has 14 amino acids. Trimming removed 5 bases at V and 6 bases at J, with 17 bases between. CDR1 and CDR2 (germline): SGHVS, FNYEAQ. CDR3 DNA: TGTGCCAGCAGCCCCATGCCCGGTGGGGGCGAGCAGTACTTC. This gives the protein CASSPMPGGGEQYF.